These 25 T cell receptor beta chains came from one sample sequenced in a study of blood T cell repertoires in COVID-19. The repertoire was sequenced with immunoSEQ multiplex PCR; TCRdb's copy has only in-frame clones and lacks some. The sample has some 200,000 clones, approximately 85% seen once; the top ten hold 6.5% to 9%. The sequencing input was peripheral blood. These receptors came from a woman aged 60 to 75 with acute or convalescent COVID-19.

The chain is built from TRBV24-1 and TRBJ2-3; 11 nucleotides agree with TRBD1. Trimming cost V 4 bases and J 3 bases; bases outside gene matches: 8. This CDR3 contains 17 residues. Germline-derived CDR1 and CDR2 are KGHDR and SFDVKD. The CDR3 DNA is TGTGCCACCAGTGAGCCTGGACAGGGGGCTGGAACAGATACGCAGTATTTT. This encodes CATSEPGQGAGTDTQYF.

Comments on this clone: This CDR3 is also generated by other DNA sequences in the sample. The V and J genes are TRBV18 and TRBJ1-5; D is perhaps TRBD1 (5 bases). The V and J ends lost 3 bases and 3 bases respectively, with 9 bases between them. This CDR3 comprises 14 residues. CDR1 KGHSH and CDR2 LQKENI come from the germline V gene. CDR3 sequence reads: CASSPGQNNQPQHF. The CDR3 DNA reads TGTGCCAGCTCACCGGGGCAGAACAATCAGCCCCAGCATTTT.

The chain joins TRBV28 to TRBJ1-1; 9 nucleotides agree with TRBD1. The V segment lost 5 bases and the J segment 5 bases; nucleotides outside the gene matches: 15. Germline CDR1 MDHEN, CDR2 SYDVKM. The CDR3 contains 17 residues. CDR3 protein: CASSTARDREVRTEAFF. DNA for the CDR3: TGTGCCAGCAGTACCGCCCGGGACAGGGAAGTGAGGACTGAAGCTTTCTTT.

The chain carries TRBV5-1 and TRBJ2-3; D is uncertain. Germline V CDR1 and CDR2: SGHRS, YFSETQ. The germline V and J ends were trimmed by 4 bases and 0 bases, with 12 bases remaining between them. The CDR3 has 15 amino acids. Here the CDR3 reads CASSLSSSSTDTQYF. The CDR3 nucleotides read TGCGCCAGCAGCCTTAGCAGCTCTAGCACAGATACGCAGTATTTT.

This chain uses TRBV5-1 with TRBJ2-3; tentative D call: TRBD2 (6 bases). The CDR3 totals 15 residues. Germline values: CDR1 SGHRS, CDR2 YFSETQ. The V gene lost 4 bases and the J gene lost 4 bases, with 16 bases spanning the gap. CDR3 bases: TGCGCCAGCAGCGTGGGCACAGGCGGGGCAGATACGCAGTATTTT. This codes for CASSVGTGGADTQYF.

The chain recombines TRBV28 with TRBJ1-6; TRBD1 matches at 7 bases. V dropped 7 bases and J dropped 8; count of bases not matched to a gene: 11. Per germline, CDR1 MDHEN and CDR2 SYDVKM. The CDR3 covers 15 residues. The CDR3 here is CASTSTGPEHSPLHF. The CDR3 nucleotides are TGTGCCAGCACCTCGACAGGGCCTGAACATTCACCCCTCCACTTT.

This clone was recorded once. The V call is TRBV5-1, the J call TRBJ1-2, with D perhaps TRBD1 (5 bases). This CDR3 has 14 residues. Germline-derived CDR1 and CDR2 are SGHRS and YFSETQ. The V end lost 4 bases, the J end lost 7 bases, and 17 bases lay between the germline ends. The CDR3 reads CASSLEQVVGGYTF. CDR3 bases: TGCGCCAGCAGCCTTGAACAGGTTGTGGGTGGCTACACCTTC.

The rearrangement uses TRBV10-3 and TRBJ1-5, with 7 bases lining up with TRBD1. Germline V CDR1 and CDR2: ENHRY, SYGVKD. V was pared by 5 bases and J by 7 bases, with 5 bases of the junction left unmatched. The CDR3 is 13 amino acids. In nucleotides, the CDR3 is TGTGCCATCAGTTCCGACAGGGCCCAGCCCCAGCATTTT. It codes for CAISSDRAQPQHF.

This clone was recorded a few times. V and J are TRBV7-6 and TRBJ1-1; TRBD1 matches at 9 bases. With 2 bases clipped from V and 4 bases from J, the junction kept 5 bases outside the gene matches. This CDR3 region has 15 residues. Germline CDR1 and CDR2: SGHVS and FNYEAQ. The CDR3: CASSLWDREGTEAFF. The CDR3 nucleotides read TGTGCCAGCAGCTTATGGGACAGGGAGGGCACTGAAGCTTTCTTT. Full variable domain (remainder filled in from reference TRBV7-6 and TRBJ1-1): GAGVSQSPRYKVTKRGQDVALRCDPISGHVSLYWYRQALGQGPEFLTYFNYEAQQDKSGLPNDRFSAERPEGSISTLTIQRTEQRDSAMYRCASSLWDREGTEAFFGQGTRLTVV.

This clone has only one observation. This chain uses TRBV27 with TRBJ2-7; the match to TRBD1 covers 7 bases. The CDR3 extends over 15 amino acids. CDR1 is MNHEY, CDR2 SMNVEV, per germline (reference sequence). After removal of 2 bases from V and 0 bases from J, the junction contained 4 bases not matched to a gene. CDR3 in DNA: TGTGCCAGCAGTTTAAGGGGACAGCTCTCCTACGAGCAGTACTTC. This translates into CASSLRGQLSYEQYF.

The V and J genes are TRBV5-1 and TRBJ1-1; 7 bases are shared with TRBD1. Germline CDR1 is SGHRS and CDR2 is YFSETQ. This CDR3 has 12 residues. V shed 9 bases and J 3 bases; nucleotides not matched to a gene: 5. The CDR3 here is CATYGTDTEAFF. As DNA, the CDR3 is TGCGCCACCTACGGGACAGACACTGAAGCTTTCTTT.

This chain connects TRBV23-1 to TRBJ2-7; TRBD2 is a possible D gene (6 bases). TRBV23-1 is recorded as an ORF, its role being uncertain. The CDR3 loop spans 15 amino acids. Deletions cut 6 bases from V and 2 bases from J, with 17 bases between. CDR3 coding DNA: TGCGCCAGCAGGATGGGAAGCGGAGGGGCCTACGAGCAGTACTTC. This translates into CASRMGSGGAYEQYF.

The chain couples TRBV6-6 to TRBJ1-6, with TRBD1 as a possible D gene (5 bases). The CDR3 contains 14 residues. Deletions cut 7 bases from V and 1 base from J, with 8 bases between. The germline CDR1 and CDR2 sequences are MNHNY and SVGAGI (reference sequence). The CDR3 protein is CASNGGSYNSPLHF. CDR3 sequence (DNA): TGTGCCAGCAACGGGGGATCCTATAATTCACCCCTCCACTTT.

The chain uses TRBV12-3 or TRBV12-4 and TRBJ2-3; D not resolved. This CDR3 is built from 11 residues. V was cut by 5 bases and J by 5 bases, with 5 bases left in between. CDR3 protein: CASSIQDTQYF. CDR3 DNA sequence: TGTGCCAGCAGTATACAAGATACGCAGTATTTT.

The chain is built from TRBV27 and TRBJ1-1; a weak D match, TRBD1 (6 bases). The CDR3 totals 13 residues. Germline CDR1 MNHEY, CDR2 SMNVEV (reference sequence). V lost 6 bases and J lost 1, with 9 bases in between. The CDR3 loop is CASSRGANTEAFF. The CDR3, as DNA: TGTGCCAGCAGCAGGGGTGCGAACACTGAAGCTTTCTTT.

This clone appeared a few times. This chain links TRBV6-5 with TRBJ1-5, with TRBD1 identical over 11 bases. The V gene end was trimmed by 6 bases and the J gene end by 2 bases; junction bases not matched to a gene: 0. Germline CDR1 reads MNHEY; CDR2 reads SVGAGI. The CDR3 runs 14 residues. The CDR3 nucleotides read TGTGCCAGCAGGGACAGGGGGCGCAATCAGCCCCAGCATTTT. It specifies CASRDRGRNQPQHF.

Only one count was recorded for this clone. V is TRBV28 and J is TRBJ2-2; TRBD1 agrees at 9 bases. The CDR3 covers 17 residues. The V segment lost 6 bases and the J segment 2 bases; nucleotides outside the gene matches: 10. Germline V gene sequence: CDR1 MDHEN, CDR2 SYDVKM. CDR3 sequence: CASSYPHRGHNTGELFF. In DNA form, the CDR3 reads TGTGCCAGCAGCTACCCTCACAGGGGGCATAACACCGGGGAGCTGTTTTTT.

The gene calls are TRBV14 and TRBJ2-2, with TRBD2 matching 8 bases. CDR1 and CDR2 (germline): SGHDN, FVKESK. The CDR3 covers 15 residues. J gave up 4 bases and V 4 bases, and 5 bases lay outside the gene matches. CDR3 nucleotides: TGTGCCAGCAGCCCCGGACTAGCCTCCACCGGGGAGCTGTTTTTT. It codes for CASSPGLASTGELFF.

V gene TRBV19 combines with J gene TRBJ2-1; D might be TRBD1 (6 bases). The CDR3 sequence is 13 residues long. CDR1 LNHDA and CDR2 SQIVND come from the germline V gene (reference sequence). Trimming left V 4 bases short and J 7 bases short, with 11 bases between. The DNA for the CDR3 is TGTGCCAGTAGTAGAGACAGGTCAAATGAGCAGTTCTTC. Its translation is CASSRDRSNEQFF.

This chain connects TRBV5-1 to TRBJ2-3; 7 bases line up with TRBD2. The CDR3 is made up of 15 amino acids. Germline CDR1 and CDR2: SGHRS and YFSETQ. Trimming cost V 0 bases and J 4 bases; bases outside gene matches: 5. The CDR3, as DNA: TGCGCCAGCAGCTTGGACGGCGGGAGCGCAGATACGCAGTATTTT. It specifies CASSLDGGSADTQYF.

The chain uses TRBV21-1 and TRBJ2-4; TRBD1, the table's D call, was not compared with the DNA. TRBV21-1 is a recognized pseudogene. CDR3 length equals 16 residues. The CDR3, as DNA: TGTGCCAGCAGCGACAGGGGGCAGGTCGCCAAAAACATTCAGTACTTC. Amino acid sequence: CASSDRGQVAKNIQYF.

The V gene is TRBV29-1, the J gene TRBJ1-1; 7 bases agree with TRBD1. V trimming: 4 bases; J trimming: 5 bases; junction bases outside the gene matches: 7. There are 13 residues in the CDR3. The V gene's germline CDR1 is SQVTM and CDR2 ANQGSEA. CDR3 bases: TGCAGCGTTGGGACAGGAGTTGGGACTGAAGCTTTCTTT. Its protein is CSVGTGVGTEAFF. Looking up the rest from reference TRBV29-1 and TRBJ1-1 gives the full variable domain: SAVISQKPSRDICQRGTSLTIQCQVDSQVTMMFWYRQQPGQSLTLIATANQGSEATYESGFVIDKFPISRPNLTFSTLTVSNMSPEDSSIYLCSVGTGVGTEAFFGQGTRLTVV.

The chain links TRBV14 to TRBJ1-1; possibly TRBD1 for D (6 bases). The ends were cut back, 4 bases at V and 1 base at J, with 19 bases in the middle. In germline, CDR1 is SGHDN, CDR2 FVKESK. The CDR3 is 17 amino acids. As DNA, the CDR3 is TGTGCCAGCAGCCGATACCCCGGGGGGGCATCGAACACTGAAGCTTTCTTT. It encodes CASSRYPGGASNTEAFF. Based on the CDR3 plus reference TRBV14 and TRBJ1-1, the full variable domain is EAGVTQFPSHSVIEKGQTVTLRCDPISGHDNLYWYRRVMGKEIKFLLHFVKESKQDESGMPNNRFLAERTGGTYSTLKVQPAELEDSGVYFCASSRYPGGASNTEAFFGQGTRLTVV.

This rearrangement joins TRBV5-1 to TRBJ1-1; D may be TRBD1 (5 bases). This CDR3 is 15 amino acids long. CDR1 is SGHRS and CDR2 is YFSETQ in the germline V gene. V was clipped by 3 bases and J by 5 bases, with 17 bases between them. CDR3 DNA sequence: TGCGCCAGCAGCTCGGGGGGTGCCGACGGGACTGAAGCTTTCTTT. Residues: CASSSGGADGTEAFF.

This clone turned up a few times. Other nucleotide sequences in the sample specify the same CDR3. The chain is built from TRBV5-1 and TRBJ2-5, with 12 bases aligning to TRBD2. The ends lost 5 bases at V and 5 bases at J; junction bases unmatched: 4. CDR3 length: 14 residues. The germline V gene has CDR1 SGHRS and CDR2 YFSETQ. The CDR3 coding sequence is TGCGCCAGCAGGACTAGCGGGAGTTCTGAGACCCAGTACTTC. Its protein product is CASRTSGSSETQYF.